Ten or more counts support the clone carrying this T cell receptor (beta chain). Its antigen is currently unknown. Each CDR3 protein is one row after TCRdb ran MiXCR on the reads. The data hold about 700,000 distinct CDR3 sequences, with around a third observed a single time. The entry originates in a study of T cell repertoires in cytomegalovirus infection. Germline V CDR1 and CDR2: SGHTA, FQGNSA. The CDR3 is 19 amino acids. V shed 1 base and J shed 0 bases, with 21 bases lying between them. V and J are TRBV7-2 and TRBJ1-2, with D unclear. Sequenced here: cultured PBMCs, sampled from culture after CMV antigen stimulation. The receptor was derived from a human donor in good health (CMV status not recorded). Some clones in this sample may be carry-over from other donors' samples. The CDR3 bases are TGTGCCAGCAGCTTAGGGCAGCCAAGACACTCAATTACTAACTATGGCTACACCTTC. Protein product: CASSLGQPRHSITNYGYTF.